This T cell receptor beta chain was found in a study of identical twins. Study-wide results and limits: Out-of-frame beta chain sequences displayed weaker excess sharing between twins. Out-of-frame TCR alpha sharing observed in monozygotic twins exceeded model estimates.

Germline values: CDR1 SGHAT, CDR2 FQNNGV. The V and J ends lost 1 base and 3 bases respectively, with 20 bases between them. This CDR3 has 18 residues. In this sample, this clonotype turned up a few times. The antigen is unknown. One entry per CDR3 protein results from TCRdb running MiXCR on the 5' RACE reads. Here the sample spans 750,000 to 950,000 distinct CDR3 sequences, over 9% being singletons. Every sampled donor was Caucasian and healthy. This sample also appeared in a second study, on yellow fever vaccine responses in identical twins. That report notes: Reportedly, twins' vaccine T cell responses looked partly convergent and partly personalized.

This chain uses TRBV11-2 with TRBJ2-3, with D possibly being TRBD2 (5 bases). The sample was PBMCs. The clonotype comes from a woman aged 18-29 years in good health. The DNA for the CDR3 is TGTGCCAGCAGCTTAGTTACTCTGTGGGGAGTCGGGACAGATACGCAGTATTTT. Translating it yields CASSLVTLWGVGTDTQYF.